What follows is one T cell receptor beta chain and its context. These data come from a study of T cells expressing NK-cell markers. Study-level background: Sorted CD3+CD56-NKG2C+, CD3+CD56+NKG2C- and CD3+CD56+NKG2C+ T cells were the source of the TCR beta repertoires. The study sequenced eight donors, seven HCMV-seropositive and one seronegative.

Germline lookup yields CDR1 SGDLS and CDR2 YYNGEE. This CDR3 is 14 amino acids long. The authors made TCR beta cDNA libraries by 5'RACE template switching. This switching added a universal primer site and UMIs. TCRdb reprocessed the 5' RACE reads, keeping one entry per CDR3 protein, no DNA. The record lists 140,000 or so distinct CDR3 sequences, of which the ten most abundant hold approximately 12%. The sequenced sample consisted of blood T cells: a sorted CD56 or NKG2C T cell subset, CD4+ or CD8+ T cells, or bulk PBMC T cells (not recorded which). The receptor's source is a man between 18 and 35 years old in good health. The V and J genes are TRBV9 and TRBJ2-3; the TRBD2 assignment by TCRdb is unverifiable without DNA. CDR3 amino acids: CASSPRESQDTQYF.